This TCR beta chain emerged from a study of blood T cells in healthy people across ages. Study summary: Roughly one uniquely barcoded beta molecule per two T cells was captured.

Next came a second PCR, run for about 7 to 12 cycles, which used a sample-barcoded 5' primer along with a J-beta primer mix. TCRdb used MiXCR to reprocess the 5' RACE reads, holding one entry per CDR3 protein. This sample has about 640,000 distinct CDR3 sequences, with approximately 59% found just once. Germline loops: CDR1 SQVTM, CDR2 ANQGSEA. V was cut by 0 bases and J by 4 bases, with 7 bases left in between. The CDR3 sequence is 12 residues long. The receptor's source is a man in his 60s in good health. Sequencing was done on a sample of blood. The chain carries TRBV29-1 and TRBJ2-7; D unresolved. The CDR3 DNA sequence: TGCAGCGTTGAAGAGGGGTCTTACGAGCAGTACTTC. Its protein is CSVEEGSYEQYF.